Presented here are 10 T cell receptor beta chains from one specimen sequenced in a study of B cell selection in AIRE deficiency. Measured with immunoSEQ multiplex PCR; TCRdb has only the in-frame clones, and not every one. The data show 20,000 to 25,000 clones, with 95% to 98% seen just once and around 0.33% held by the top ten. The sorted conventional CD4 T cells were gated as CD4+CD127+. Sequenced sample: conventional CD4+ T cells sorted from PBMCs. Receptors were obtained from a human donor with AIRE deficiency.

Written as DNA, the CDR3 is TGTGCCAGCAGCTTACTAGGTTACAGGGGAGCTTTCTTT. It yields the protein CASSLLGYRGAFF. This chain connects TRBV11-3 to TRBJ1-1; 7 nucleotides agree with TRBD1. V was clipped by 2 bases and J by 10 bases; unmatched bases: 7. The CDR3 has 13 residues. Germline V CDR1 and CDR2: SGHNT, YENEEA.

The rearrangement joins TRBV11-3 to TRBJ2-7; TRBD2 matches at 14 bases. The junction had 8 bases not matched to a gene; V was cut back by 5 bases and J by 5 bases. This CDR3 comprises 16 residues. The germline V gene encodes CDR1 SGHNT and CDR2 YENEEA. The CDR3 is CASSNPGLAGADEQYF. The CDR3 region has the DNA TGTGCCAGCAGCAACCCGGGACTAGCGGGAGCCGACGAGCAGTACTTC.

This chain links TRBV6-6 with TRBJ2-4; D gene ambiguous. Germline values: CDR1 MNHNY, CDR2 SVGAGI (reference sequence). The germline V and J ends were trimmed by 6 bases and 7 bases, with 10 bases remaining between them. This CDR3 comprises 12 residues. CDR3 sequence (DNA): TGTGCCAGCAGGATTTCTAACAACATTCAGTACTTC. It is translated as CASRISNNIQYF.

CDR3 bases: TGTGCCAGCAGCAGGGGGCTGGGTAATGAAAAACTGTTTTTT. It specifies CASSRGLGNEKLFF. J is TRBJ1-4 and V is TRBV2; 8 bases line up with TRBD1. V dropped 6 bases and J dropped 4; count of bases not matched to a gene: 4. Looked up from germline, CDR1 is SNHLY and CDR2 is FYNNEI. The CDR3 runs to 14 residues. The complete variable domain, with remaining parts taken from reference TRBV2 and TRBJ1-4, reads EPEVTQTPSHQVTQMGQEVILRCVPISNHLYFYWYRQILGQKVEFLVSFYNNEISEKSEIFDDQFSVERPDGSNFTLKIRSTKLEDSAMYFCASSRGLGNEKLFFGSGTQLSVL.

Here the CDR3 reads CASSYGTSGVNTGELFF. The CDR3, as DNA: TGTGCCAGCAGCTATGGGACTAGCGGGGTGAACACCGGGGAGCTGTTTTTT. The rearrangement links TRBV13 to TRBJ2-2; 13 bases fit TRBD2. CDR3 size: 17 residues. The ends lost 4 bases at V and 1 base at J; junction bases unmatched: 3. The V gene's germline CDR1 is PRHDT and CDR2 FYEKMQ (reference sequence).

This chain uses TRBV5-1 with TRBJ2-7, with D unresolved. Germline V gene lookup returns CDR1 SGHRS and CDR2 YFSETQ. This CDR3 has 14 amino acids. Trimming stripped 1 base from V and 6 bases from J, with 14 bases between. The CDR3 sequence is CASSLSVGYGEQYF. CDR3 DNA: TGCGCCAGCAGCTTGTCCGTGGGCTACGGCGAGCAGTACTTC.

V is TRBV11-1 and J is TRBJ2-7; D is perhaps TRBD2 (6 bases). The V gene's germline CDR1 is SGHAT and CDR2 FQDESV (reference sequence). V was trimmed by 1 base and J by 1 base, leaving 11 bases between them. The CDR3 has 15 amino acids. The CDR3 bases are TGTGCCAGCAGCTTAGGGGACTCAACATCCTACGAGCAGTACTTC. Its translation is CASSLGDSTSYEQYF.

The rearrangement uses TRBV15 and TRBJ1-1; no reliable D call. The germline V gene encodes CDR1 LNHNV and CDR2 YYDKDF (reference sequence). The CDR3 totals 12 residues. Deletions cut 4 bases from V and 7 bases from J, with 10 bases between. CDR3 in DNA: TGTGCCACCAGCACGACAAGGAGTGAAGCTTTCTTT. Protein: CATSTTRSEAFF. Variable domain in full (rest from reference TRBV15 and TRBJ1-1): DAMVIQNPRYQVTQFGKPVTLSCSQTLNHNVMYWYQQKSSQAPKLLFHYYDKDFNNEADTPDNFQSRRPNTSFCFLDIRSPGLGDTAMYLCATSTTRSEAFFGQGTRLTVV.

The chain recombines TRBV6-1 with TRBJ2-1, with 9 bases fitting TRBD1. Germline V CDR1 and CDR2: MNHNS, SASEGT. The CDR3 length is 13 residues. V dropped 7 bases and J dropped 8; count of bases not matched to a gene: 6. Written as DNA, the CDR3 is TGTGCCAGCATAGGGACAGGGCTGGATGAGCAGTTCTTC. This encodes CASIGTGLDEQFF.

This chain links TRBV14 with TRBJ1-4; the D is unclear. V was cut by 2 bases and J by 4 bases, with 14 bases left in between. Germline V gene sequence: CDR1 SGHDN, CDR2 FVKESK. This CDR3 is 16 amino acids long. The CDR3 nucleotides read TGTGCCAGCAGCCAAAGGCTCGGACTCTATAATGAAAAACTGTTTTTT. Translated, it gives CASSQRLGLYNEKLFF.